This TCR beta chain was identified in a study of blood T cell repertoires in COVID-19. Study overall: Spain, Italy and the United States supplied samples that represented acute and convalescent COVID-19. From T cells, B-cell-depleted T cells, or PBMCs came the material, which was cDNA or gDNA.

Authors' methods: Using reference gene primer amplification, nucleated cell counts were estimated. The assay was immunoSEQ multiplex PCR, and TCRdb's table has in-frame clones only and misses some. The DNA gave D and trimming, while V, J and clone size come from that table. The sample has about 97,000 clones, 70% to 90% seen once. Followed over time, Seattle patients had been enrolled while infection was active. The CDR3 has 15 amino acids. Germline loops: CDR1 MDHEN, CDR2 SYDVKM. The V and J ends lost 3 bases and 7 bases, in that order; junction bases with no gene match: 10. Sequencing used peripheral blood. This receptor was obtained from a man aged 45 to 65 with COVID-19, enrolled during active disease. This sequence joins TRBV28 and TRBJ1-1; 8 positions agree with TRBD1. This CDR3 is CASSFHRGKGIEAFF. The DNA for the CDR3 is TGTGCCAGCAGTTTTCACAGGGGGAAGGGGATTGAAGCTTTCTTT.